This entry features one T cell receptor (beta chain) sequence. The CDR3 loop spans 13 amino acids. V was clipped by 6 bases and J by 4 bases; unmatched bases: 3. The germline V gene has CDR1 SGHRS and CDR2 YFSETQ. Methods used by the authors: Nucleated cell number was recorded as an estimate derived from reference gene primer amplification. The assay was immunoSEQ multiplex PCR, and TCRdb's table has in-frame clones only and misses some. The V and J calls and clone size were taken over from that table, and D and trimming were inferred from the DNA. The sample holds roughly 65,000 clones, over 85% seen once. This entry belongs to a study of blood T cell repertoires in COVID-19. Study at large: Samples representing acute and convalescent COVID-19 were sourced from the United States, Italy and Spain. From T cells, B-cell-depleted T cells, or PBMCs came the material, which was cDNA or gDNA.

V and J are TRBV5-1 and TRBJ2-3; TRBD1 aligns across 9 bases. The sequenced sample was peripheral blood. This TCR derives from a man in his sixties with acute or convalescent COVID-19. The CDR3 spells CASTGTGSDTQYF. CDR3 in DNA: TGCGCCAGCACCGGGACAGGGTCAGATACGCAGTATTTT.